This T cell receptor beta chain was recovered during a study of patients and donors after allogeneic stem cell transplantation. Only a few counts were recorded for this clonotype. The CDR3 length is 14 residues. The germline CDR1 and CDR2 sequences are SGHTS and YDEGEE. Between the trimmed V and J ends, which lost 2 bases and 3 bases, there was a span of 12 bases. TCRdb used MiXCR to reprocess the RT-PCR reads, holding one entry per CDR3 protein. The profile shows 150,000 to 200,000 distinct CDR3 sequences, approximately 25% of them singletons. The receptor comes from a human donor who was either an allogeneic HSCT recipient or a stem cell or donor lymphocyte infusion donor (not recorded which). It is not recorded whose cells these are; they may come from a transplant donor. The sample was blood, either unsorted or a sorted T cell fraction (not recorded which). V and J are TRBV5-8 and TRBJ2-7; D may be TRBD1 (6 bases). The CDR3 nucleotides are TGTGCCAGCAGCTTCCGGGACAACCTCTACGAGCAGTACTTC. Residues: CASSFRDNLYEQYF.